This TCR beta chain stems from a study of monozygotic twins with inflammatory bowel disease. The CDR3 has 14 amino acids. CDR1 is SGHKS and CDR2 is YYEKEE in the germline V gene (reference sequence). TCRdb re-called the 5' RACE reads and catalogs CDR3 proteins one per entry, DNA excluded. In total, the table holds 330,000 or so distinct CDR3 sequences. The material sequenced was blood. This chain links TRBV5-5 with TRBJ1-1. The TCR was taken from a human donor with ulcerative colitis or Crohn's disease, or a healthy co-twin of an affected twin (not recorded which). This CDR3 reads CASSPVAGNTEAFF.